This T cell receptor (beta chain) comes out of a study of regulatory T cells. The CDR3 runs to 15 residues. V was pared by 4 bases and J by 0 bases, with 11 bases between. From germline, CDR1 is MDHEN and CDR2 SYDVKM. The PCR used 52 TRBV and 13 TRBJ primers. The table came from immunoSEQ multiplex PCR; TCRdb's copy has only in-frame clones and leaves some out. Of 20,000 to 25,000 clones listed, 93% were seen once; the top ten hold around 3.4%. The rearrangement links TRBV28 to TRBJ2-3; tentatively, D is TRBD1 (5 bases). The TCR comes from a child between 2 and 9 years old with CD3G deficiency. Material: CD8+ T cells sorted from blood. CDR3 in amino acids: CASSSGFPSTDTQYF. The CDR3 DNA is TGTGCCAGCAGTTCAGGGTTCCCTAGCACAGATACGCAGTATTTT.